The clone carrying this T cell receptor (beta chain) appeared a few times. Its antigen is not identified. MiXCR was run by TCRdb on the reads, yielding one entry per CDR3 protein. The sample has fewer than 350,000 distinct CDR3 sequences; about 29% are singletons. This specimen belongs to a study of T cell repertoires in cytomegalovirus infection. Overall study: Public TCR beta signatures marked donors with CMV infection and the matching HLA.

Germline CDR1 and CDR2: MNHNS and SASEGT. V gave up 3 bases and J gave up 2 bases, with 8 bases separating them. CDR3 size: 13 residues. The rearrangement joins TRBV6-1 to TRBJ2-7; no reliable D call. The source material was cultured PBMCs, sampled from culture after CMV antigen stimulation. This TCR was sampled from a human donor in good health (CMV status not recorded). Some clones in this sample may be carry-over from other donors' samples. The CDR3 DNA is TGTGCCAGCAGTGAGCGACCTCCCTACGAGCAGTACTTC. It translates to CASSERPPYEQYF.